The 20 T cell receptor beta chains in this list originate from one sample, sequenced in a study of Graves' ophthalmopathy and Graves' hyperthyroidism. Amplified TCR beta CDR3 regions were obtained using RNA transcripts as template. RT-PCR in the first round used HTBI primers; a second-round multiplex PCR followed. MiXCR was run by TCRdb on the multiplex PCR reads, yielding one entry per CDR3 protein. The sample has hundreds of thousands of distinct CDR3 sequences, roughly 41% seen once. The sequencing input was peripheral blood. The receptor set was obtained from an adult man with Graves' ophthalmopathy.

The chain combines TRBV7-9 with TRBJ1-4, with a tentative D call TRBD1 (5 bases). The CDR3 has 16 amino acids. Germline loops: CDR1 SEHNR, CDR2 FQNEAQ (reference sequence). V was pared by 5 bases and J by 7 bases, with 20 bases between. The CDR3 protein is CASSAARANRGEKLFF. In DNA, the CDR3 is TGTGCCAGCAGCGCCGCCAGGGCTAACAGAGGTGAAAAACTGTTTTTT.

The rearrangement uses TRBV7-2 and TRBJ1-2; the D is unclear. Looked up from germline, CDR1 is SGHTA and CDR2 is FQGNSA. This CDR3 is built from 17 residues. Trimming cost V 8 bases and J 4 bases, with 26 bases left between them. The CDR3 nucleotides read TGTGCCAGCTCACCACCGATGGGGTCGAGTTTCACCTATGGCTACACCTTC. Amino acids: CASSPPMGSSFTYGYTF.

A remark on this clonotype: Given a much more abundant clone one base away, this may be a read error. The rearrangement links TRBV7-3 to TRBJ2-5; D might be TRBD1 or TRBD2, each matching 5 bases. Germline CDR1 and CDR2: SGHTA and FQGTGA. The CDR3 runs 14 residues. CDR3 bases: TGTGCCAGCAGCATGTCCGGGACGGAAGAGATCCAGTACTTC. Translation: CASSMSGTEEIQYF.

Concerning this clonotype: Just one base apart from a much larger clone, this may be a read error. The genes are TRBV20-1 and TRBJ1-1, with D perhaps matching TRBD1 (5 bases). Trimming shortened V by 1 base and J by 3 bases, and 9 bases separated the two germline ends. The CDR3 has 13 residues. The germline gives CDR1 DFQATT, CDR2 SNEGSKA (reference sequence). CDR3 nucleotides: TGCAGTGCTAGAGGACAGAGGGACACTGAAGCTTTCTTT. The encoded protein is CSARGQRDTEAFF.

The CDR3 nucleotides read TGTGCCAGCACCTTGACAGGGGGCCGTGGAAACACCATATATTTT. Residues: CASTLTGGRGNTIYF. This chain connects TRBV7-9 to TRBJ1-3; TRBD1 matches at 10 bases. The CDR3 covers 15 residues. V was clipped by 7 bases and J by 3 bases; unmatched bases: 6. Per the germline V gene, CDR1 is SEHNR and CDR2 is FQNEAQ (reference sequence).

This clonotype was seen at least ten times. V gene TRBV2 combines with J gene TRBJ1-2, with 8 bases aligning to TRBD1. Germline loops: CDR1 SNHLY, CDR2 FYNNEI. J gave up 1 base and V 8 bases, and 6 bases lay outside the gene matches. The CDR3 has 14 residues. The CDR3 is CASYQTGVNYGYTF. The CDR3 DNA follows: TGTGCCAGCTATCAGACAGGGGTTAACTATGGCTACACCTTC.

This CDR3 reads CATSDTGTGPSYEQYF. The CDR3 DNA is TGTGCCACCAGTGACACCGGGACAGGGCCTTCCTACGAGCAGTACTTC. This chain links TRBV24-1 with TRBJ2-7, with 9 bases aligning to TRBD1. CDR1 is KGHDR, CDR2 SFDVKD, per germline. This CDR3 is 16 amino acids long. With V trimmed by 4 bases and J by 1 base, 7 bases remained unmatched.

On this clonotype: A read error may be the cause here, since a much bigger clone is one base away. The rearrangement links TRBV10-3 to TRBJ1-4, with 7 bases that match TRBD1. V shed 5 bases and J 6 bases; nucleotides not matched to a gene: 3. Germline V gene lookup returns CDR1 ENHRY and CDR2 SYGVKD. This CDR3 spans 13 amino acids. The CDR3 region has the DNA TGTGCCATCAGTCAAGACAGGGATGAAAAACTGTTTTTT. Its translation: CAISQDRDEKLFF.

A single count supports this clonotype. V is TRBV7-2 and J is TRBJ1-2; TRBD1 agrees at 12 bases. V gave up 2 bases and J gave up 8 bases; unmatched junction bases: 6. The CDR3 sequence is 15 residues long. CDR1 and CDR2 from the germline V gene are SGHTA and FQGNSA. CDR3 protein: CASSLPGQGAKGYTF. CDR3 DNA: TGTGCCAGCAGCTTACCGGGACAGGGGGCGAAGGGCTACACCTTC. Drawing the rest from reference TRBV7-2 and TRBJ1-2, the complete variable domain is GAGVSQSPSNKVTEKGKDVELRCDPISGHTALYWYRQSLGQGLEFLIYFQGNSAPDKSGLPSDRFSAERTGGSVSTLTIQRTQQEDSAVYLCASSLPGQGAKGYTFGSGTRLTVV.

This clonotype was seen repeatedly, ten times or more. V and J are TRBV7-3 and TRBJ1-1; 9 positions agree with TRBD1. CDR1 is SGHTA and CDR2 is FQGTGA in the germline V gene. J gave up 4 bases and V 0 bases, and 3 bases lay outside the gene matches. This CDR3 is built from 15 residues. CDR3 sequence: CASSLTGQGSTEAFF. CDR3 coding DNA: TGTGCCAGCAGCTTAACGGGACAGGGAAGCACTGAAGCTTTCTTT.

The table lists this clonotype with a count of one. The chain joins TRBV12-3 or TRBV12-4 to TRBJ1-1, with no clear D. CDR3 size: 12 residues. Trimming pared 8 bases from V and 10 bases from J, leaving 17 bases between. For the CDR3, the DNA is TGTGCCAGCGCTACCCCCGAGGGTGGAGCTTTCTTT. Its protein product is CASATPEGGAFF.

This clonotype has at least ten counts. The V gene is TRBV10-3, the J gene TRBJ2-3, with D unresolved. The CDR3 consists of 14 residues. Germline CDR1 and CDR2: ENHRY and SYGVKD. The germline V and J ends were trimmed by 0 bases and 6 bases, with 10 bases remaining between them. The CDR3 loop is CAISESKVPDTQYF. The CDR3 DNA reads as TGTGCCATCAGTGAGTCGAAGGTTCCCGATACGCAGTATTTT.

The V gene is TRBV25-1, the J gene TRBJ1-1, with a possible D match to TRBD1 (5 bases). The CDR3 covers 11 residues. Germline assignment: CDR1 MGHDK and CDR2 SYGVNS. Trimming took off 6 bases at V and 12 bases at J, with 14 bases between the two ends. CDR3 DNA sequence: TGTGCCAGCAGAGACCAGGGAAGGACTTTCTTT. It specifies CASRDQGRTFF.

The chain uses TRBV25-1 and TRBJ2-5; 14 bases are shared with TRBD2. The V gene end was trimmed by 7 bases and the J gene end by 5 bases; junction bases not matched to a gene: 3. The germline V gene has CDR1 MGHDK and CDR2 SYGVNS. The CDR3 contains 14 residues. The CDR3 protein is CASTTSGGVETQYF. The CDR3 coding sequence is TGTGCCAGCACGACTAGCGGGGGGGTCGAGACCCAGTACTTC.

This clonotype was seen repeatedly, ten times or more. The chain carries TRBV5-8 and TRBJ2-5; 9 nucleotides align to TRBD1. The CDR3 length is 13 residues. CDR1 and CDR2 from the germline V gene are SGHTS and YDEGEE. V lost 6 bases to trimming and J lost 4 bases; unmatched junction nucleotides: 4. Here the CDR3 DNA reads TGTGCCAGCACTATGGACAGGGGAGAGACCCAGTACTTC. Translating gives CASTMDRGETQYF.

In this sample, this clonotype turned up a few times. This chain links TRBV4-3 with TRBJ2-5; perhaps TRBD1 as D (5 bases). The CDR3 spans 17 residues. Per the germline V gene, CDR1 is LGHNA and CDR2 is YSLEER. V was trimmed by 1 base and J by 5 bases, leaving 20 bases between them. The chain's CDR3 is CASSQVISAGQGETQYF. CDR3 nucleotide sequence: TGCGCCAGCAGCCAAGTGATATCGGCCGGGCAGGGCGAGACCCAGTACTTC.

This clonotype appeared a single time. CDR3 sequence (DNA): TGTGCCAGCAGTGATGAAGAGACAGCGAATGAAAAACTGTTTTTT. Residues: CASSDEETANEKLFF. The chain links TRBV2 to TRBJ1-4; TRBD1 might be the D (5 bases). This CDR3 contains 15 residues. The V gene's germline CDR1 is SNHLY and CDR2 FYNNEI. Trimming cost V 3 bases and J 5 bases, with 13 bases left between them.

This clonotype was detected only once. The V gene is TRBV15, the J gene TRBJ1-5; no clear D. Looked up from germline, CDR1 is LNHNV and CDR2 is YYDKDF (reference sequence). V was clipped by 3 bases and J by 7 bases, with 13 bases between them. The CDR3 runs 14 residues. Here the CDR3 DNA reads TGTGCCACCAGCAGCGTAGCCGTGGGGCAGCCCCAGCATTTT. It specifies CATSSVAVGQPQHF.

There are many counts of this clonotype. The chain combines TRBV9 with TRBJ1-6; D gene unclear. The CDR3 is 15 residues long. The V and J ends lost 0 bases and 7 bases respectively, with 11 bases between them. Germline CDR1 and CDR2: SGDLS and YYNGEE. The CDR3 DNA reads TGTGCCAGCAGCGTAGACGAATTCCGAAATTCACCCCTCCACTTT. Residues: CASSVDEFRNSPLHF.

This chain connects TRBV7-2 to TRBJ1-4; D is possibly TRBD1 (5 bases). V was trimmed by 2 bases and J by 7 bases, leaving 11 bases between them. Looked up from germline, CDR1 is SGHTA and CDR2 is FQGNSA. The CDR3 consists of 14 residues. The CDR3 here is CASSLKEGTEKLFF. CDR3 sequence (DNA): TGTGCCAGCAGCTTAAAGGAGGGGACTGAAAAACTGTTTTTT.